A single sample gave rise to the 20 T cell receptor beta chains below, sequenced in a study of blood T cell repertoires in COVID-19. The protocol was immunoSEQ multiplex PCR, while the TCRdb copy is restricted to in-frame clones and leaves out a portion. The sample lists around 160,000 clones, roughly 90% occurring once. Specimen: peripheral blood. Receptors were obtained from a human donor in a cohort sampled during active COVID-19.

Here the CDR3 reads CASSSQAGRNQPQHF. DNA for the CDR3: TGTGCCAGTAGTTCTCAGGCGGGACGAAATCAGCCCCAGCATTTT. The chain uses TRBV19 and TRBJ1-5; perhaps TRBD1 as D (5 bases). The CDR3 spans 15 residues. Trimming shortened V by 5 bases and J by 4 bases, and 15 bases separated the two germline ends. Germline CDR1 and CDR2: LNHDA and SQIVND (reference sequence).

The J gene is TRBJ1-2, the V gene TRBV28; 8 bases are shared with TRBD1. This CDR3 comprises 14 residues. The germline CDR1 and CDR2 sequences are MDHEN and SYDVKM. The V and J ends lost 2 bases and 5 bases, in that order; junction bases with no gene match: 4. The CDR3, as DNA: TGTGCCAGCAGTTTACCCGGGACAGGTTATGGCTACACCTTC. Its protein product is CASSLPGTGYGYTF.

The CDR3 region has the DNA TGTGCCAGTTCACTACAGGGAATCAATGAGCAGTTCTTC. Its translation: CASSLQGINEQFF. This chain uses TRBV2 with TRBJ2-1, with D possibly TRBD1 on 6 matching bases. The CDR3 loop spans 13 amino acids. V lost 9 bases to trimming and J lost 6 bases, with 15 bases between them. Germline CDR1 reads SNHLY; CDR2 reads FYNNEI.

This clone was observed a single time. The chain couples TRBV7-3 to TRBJ1-2; a weak D match, TRBD1 (6 bases). CDR1 is SGHTA and CDR2 is FQGTGA in the germline V gene. The V and J ends lost 3 bases and 4 bases respectively, with 9 bases between them. The CDR3 is 13 amino acids. The CDR3 region is CASSLTGGYGYTF. The DNA for the CDR3 is TGTGCCAGCAGCTTGACAGGAGGCTATGGCTACACCTTC.

The rearrangement links TRBV30 to TRBJ2-7, with D tentatively TRBD1 (6 bases). Per germline, CDR1 GTSNPN and CDR2 SVGIG (reference sequence). The CDR3 has 12 amino acids. Trimming stripped 3 bases from V and 7 bases from J, with 13 bases between. Here the CDR3 DNA reads TGTGCCTGGAGCCTACAGGGTGAAGAGCAGTACTTC. It is translated as CAWSLQGEEQYF.

The V and J genes are TRBV5-1 and TRBJ1-1; D is undetermined. Germline V gene lookup returns CDR1 SGHRS and CDR2 YFSETQ. The CDR3 loop spans 14 amino acids. Trimming took 5 bases from V and 7 from J, leaving 18 bases between them. The CDR3 DNA reads TGCGCCAGCAGTCGGACCGGAGGCGGCTTTGAAGCTTTCTTT. Its translation: CASSRTGGGFEAFF.

The rearrangement uses TRBV7-9 and TRBJ2-5, with a possible D match to TRBD2 (6 bases). V lost 3 bases and J lost 2, with 13 bases in between. CDR3 size: 15 residues. Germline V gene lookup returns CDR1 SEHNR and CDR2 FQNEAQ (reference sequence). Here the CDR3 reads CASSFGREYQETQYF. For the CDR3, the DNA is TGTGCCAGCAGCTTTGGTCGGGAGTATCAAGAGACCCAGTACTTC. The entire variable domain, with the rest obtained from reference TRBV7-9 and TRBJ2-5, is as follows: DTGVSQNPRHKITKRGQNVTFRCDPISEHNRLYWYRQTLGQGPEFLTYFQNEAQLEKSRLLSDRFSAERPKGSFSTLEIQRTEQGDSAMYLCASSFGREYQETQYFGPGTRLLVL.

The chain has TRBV30 and TRBJ1-2; 8 bases are a match to TRBD1. Germline-derived CDR1 and CDR2 are GTSNPN and SVGIG (reference sequence). Losses at the gene ends were 7 bases for V and 4 bases for J; bases not matched to a gene: 5. The length of the CDR3 is 12 residues. CDR3 nucleotide sequence: TGTGCCTCTGACAGGGGAGGCTATGGCTACACCTTC. Translating gives CASDRGGYGYTF.

The V gene is TRBV2, the J gene TRBJ1-1; 7 bases are a match to TRBD1. Germline CDR1 SNHLY, CDR2 FYNNEI. J was trimmed by 1 base and V by 5 bases; bases with no gene match: 4. The CDR3 runs to 14 residues. The CDR3 bases are TGTGCCAGCAGTCAGTGGACAGGGAACACTGAAGCTTTCTTT. Its translation: CASSQWTGNTEAFF.

The chain links TRBV6-2 or TRBV6-3 to TRBJ1-5; tentatively, D is TRBD1 (5 bases). Germline CDR1 and CDR2: MNHEY and SVGEGT. V lost 5 bases to trimming and J lost 4 bases, with 9 bases between them. The CDR3 has 13 residues. The CDR3 DNA follows: TGTGCCAGCAGTGCAGGGTTGAATCAGCCCCAGCATTTT. Translation: CASSAGLNQPQHF.

The V gene is TRBV1, the J gene TRBJ2-7; TRBD1 is the table's D call, not checked against the DNA. TRBV1 is assigned pseudogene status. The CDR3 runs to 17 residues. The chain's CDR3 is CTSSQGRAGTGGYEQYF. The CDR3 region has the DNA TGCACCAGCAGCCAAGGTCGTGCCGGGACAGGTGGCTACGAGCAGTACTTC.

This sequence joins TRBV7-2 and TRBJ2-3; 9 positions agree with TRBD2. Germline-derived CDR1 and CDR2 are SGHTA and FQGNSA. Trimming took 1 base from V and 8 from J; bases not matched to a gene: 13. CDR3 length: 17 amino acids. The CDR3 coding sequence is TGTGCCAGCAGCTTAGTGATGCGGTCTAGCGGGGCGGGTACGCAGTATTTT. Its translation is CASSLVMRSSGAGTQYF.

CDR3 protein: CASSLGVRDSNEKLFF. DNA of the CDR3: TGTGCCAGCAGCTTAGGAGTTCGGGACAGTAATGAAAAACTGTTTTTT. The V call is TRBV7-6, the J call TRBJ1-4; 7 nucleotides match TRBD1. The germline gives CDR1 SGHVS, CDR2 FNYEAQ. The CDR3 is 16 amino acids. J was trimmed by 4 bases and V by 1 base; bases with no gene match: 6.

The chain employs TRBV19 and TRBJ1-6; TRBD1 matches at 7 bases. The germline gives CDR1 LNHDA, CDR2 SQIVND (reference sequence). This CDR3 comprises 15 residues. J was trimmed by 8 bases and V by 5 bases; bases with no gene match: 9. For the CDR3, the DNA is TGTGCCAGTAGTGCCGAGGGACAGCTTTATTCACCCCTCCACTTT. Amino acids: CASSAEGQLYSPLHF. The full variable domain, in which reference TRBV19 and TRBJ1-6 provide the parts outside the CDR3, is DGGITQSPKYLFRKEGQNVTLSCEQNLNHDAMYWYRQDPGQGLRLIYYSQIVNDFQKGDIAEGYSVSREKKESFPLTVTSAQKNPTAFYLCASSAEGQLYSPLHFGNGTRLTVT.

V is TRBV4-2 and J is TRBJ2-3; perhaps TRBD2 as D (7 bases). The germline V gene encodes CDR1 LGHNA and CDR2 YNFKEQ. V lost 5 bases to trimming and J lost 3 bases, with 27 bases between them. This CDR3 has 19 residues. The CDR3 bases are TGTGCCAGCAGCGCCCAGGGGTCGGGGGGCTCCCCGGGAACAGATACGCAGTATTTT. It is translated as CASSAQGSGGSPGTDTQYF.

The chain joins TRBV4-3 to TRBJ2-7, with no clear D. Germline V CDR1 and CDR2: LGHNA, YSLEER. V was trimmed by 4 bases and J by 0 bases, leaving 10 bases between them. This CDR3 is built from 14 residues. CDR3 amino acids: CASSPRLSSYEQYF. The CDR3 region has the DNA TGCGCCAGCAGCCCTCGACTGAGCTCCTACGAGCAGTACTTC.

The chain links TRBV10-3 to TRBJ2-1; D not certain. The V and J ends lost 4 bases and 8 bases respectively, with 15 bases between them. There are 14 residues in the CDR3. Germline CDR1 ENHRY, CDR2 SYGVKD. The CDR3 here is CAISAILAVDEQFF. As DNA, the CDR3 is TGTGCCATCAGTGCTATTCTGGCGGTGGATGAGCAGTTCTTC.

This clone was counted a single time. This sequence joins TRBV10-3 and TRBJ2-1; D may be TRBD1 (5 bases). The CDR3 is 15 residues long. The germline V and J ends were trimmed by 8 bases and 0 bases, with 14 bases remaining between them. Germline CDR1 reads ENHRY; CDR2 reads SYGVKD. The CDR3 sequence: CAIGAQVDSYNEQFF. The CDR3, as DNA: TGTGCCATCGGGGCCCAAGTGGACTCCTACAATGAGCAGTTCTTC.

The rearrangement links TRBV5-1 to TRBJ1-1; D is uncertain. The germline V gene encodes CDR1 SGHRS and CDR2 YFSETQ. The V end was cut by 1 base, the J end by 1 base, with 11 bases between. The CDR3 loop spans 15 amino acids. Here the CDR3 DNA reads TGCGCCAGCAGCTTGACGACAAAAAGGAACACTGAAGCTTTCTTT. Residues: CASSLTTKRNTEAFF.

The chain joins TRBV7-9 to TRBJ2-5; D is unclear. V lost 1 base and J lost 0, with 15 bases in between. CDR1 SEHNR and CDR2 FQNEAQ come from the germline V gene (reference sequence). This CDR3 has 17 amino acids. CDR3 loop: CASSLVDTLLYQETQYF. The CDR3 nucleotides are TGTGCCAGCAGCTTAGTCGACACCCTCTTGTACCAAGAGACCCAGTACTTC.